Reported below is one T cell receptor (beta chain). The antigen is undetermined. The data belong to a study of human T cells and chemical hapten exposure. The study's findings and limits: TCRs exceeding a frequency of 1 in 1000 stayed unchanged under DPC sensitization.

Trimming took off 4 bases at V and 4 bases at J, with 11 bases between the two ends. Germline V gene lookup returns CDR1 SGHVS and CDR2 FNYEAQ. The CDR3 sequence is 14 residues long. Time point described: healthy volunteer bleed at 6 weeks. Unseparated into fractions, whole blood served as the source from which total RNA was extracted. TCRdb itself ran the RACE reads through MiXCR, one entry per CDR3 protein. The table records 65,000 to 80,000 distinct CDR3 sequences, over 8.5% of them present only once. Material: whole blood. This sequence originates from a male donor in good health. Some clones in this sample may be carry-over from other donors' samples. V usage is TRBV7-6 and J usage is TRBJ2-1; D is tentatively TRBD1 or TRBD2 (5 bases each). CDR3 loop: CASSYRDRYNEQFF. In DNA form, the CDR3 reads TGTGCCAGCAGCTACCGGGACCGTTACAATGAGCAGTTCTTC.